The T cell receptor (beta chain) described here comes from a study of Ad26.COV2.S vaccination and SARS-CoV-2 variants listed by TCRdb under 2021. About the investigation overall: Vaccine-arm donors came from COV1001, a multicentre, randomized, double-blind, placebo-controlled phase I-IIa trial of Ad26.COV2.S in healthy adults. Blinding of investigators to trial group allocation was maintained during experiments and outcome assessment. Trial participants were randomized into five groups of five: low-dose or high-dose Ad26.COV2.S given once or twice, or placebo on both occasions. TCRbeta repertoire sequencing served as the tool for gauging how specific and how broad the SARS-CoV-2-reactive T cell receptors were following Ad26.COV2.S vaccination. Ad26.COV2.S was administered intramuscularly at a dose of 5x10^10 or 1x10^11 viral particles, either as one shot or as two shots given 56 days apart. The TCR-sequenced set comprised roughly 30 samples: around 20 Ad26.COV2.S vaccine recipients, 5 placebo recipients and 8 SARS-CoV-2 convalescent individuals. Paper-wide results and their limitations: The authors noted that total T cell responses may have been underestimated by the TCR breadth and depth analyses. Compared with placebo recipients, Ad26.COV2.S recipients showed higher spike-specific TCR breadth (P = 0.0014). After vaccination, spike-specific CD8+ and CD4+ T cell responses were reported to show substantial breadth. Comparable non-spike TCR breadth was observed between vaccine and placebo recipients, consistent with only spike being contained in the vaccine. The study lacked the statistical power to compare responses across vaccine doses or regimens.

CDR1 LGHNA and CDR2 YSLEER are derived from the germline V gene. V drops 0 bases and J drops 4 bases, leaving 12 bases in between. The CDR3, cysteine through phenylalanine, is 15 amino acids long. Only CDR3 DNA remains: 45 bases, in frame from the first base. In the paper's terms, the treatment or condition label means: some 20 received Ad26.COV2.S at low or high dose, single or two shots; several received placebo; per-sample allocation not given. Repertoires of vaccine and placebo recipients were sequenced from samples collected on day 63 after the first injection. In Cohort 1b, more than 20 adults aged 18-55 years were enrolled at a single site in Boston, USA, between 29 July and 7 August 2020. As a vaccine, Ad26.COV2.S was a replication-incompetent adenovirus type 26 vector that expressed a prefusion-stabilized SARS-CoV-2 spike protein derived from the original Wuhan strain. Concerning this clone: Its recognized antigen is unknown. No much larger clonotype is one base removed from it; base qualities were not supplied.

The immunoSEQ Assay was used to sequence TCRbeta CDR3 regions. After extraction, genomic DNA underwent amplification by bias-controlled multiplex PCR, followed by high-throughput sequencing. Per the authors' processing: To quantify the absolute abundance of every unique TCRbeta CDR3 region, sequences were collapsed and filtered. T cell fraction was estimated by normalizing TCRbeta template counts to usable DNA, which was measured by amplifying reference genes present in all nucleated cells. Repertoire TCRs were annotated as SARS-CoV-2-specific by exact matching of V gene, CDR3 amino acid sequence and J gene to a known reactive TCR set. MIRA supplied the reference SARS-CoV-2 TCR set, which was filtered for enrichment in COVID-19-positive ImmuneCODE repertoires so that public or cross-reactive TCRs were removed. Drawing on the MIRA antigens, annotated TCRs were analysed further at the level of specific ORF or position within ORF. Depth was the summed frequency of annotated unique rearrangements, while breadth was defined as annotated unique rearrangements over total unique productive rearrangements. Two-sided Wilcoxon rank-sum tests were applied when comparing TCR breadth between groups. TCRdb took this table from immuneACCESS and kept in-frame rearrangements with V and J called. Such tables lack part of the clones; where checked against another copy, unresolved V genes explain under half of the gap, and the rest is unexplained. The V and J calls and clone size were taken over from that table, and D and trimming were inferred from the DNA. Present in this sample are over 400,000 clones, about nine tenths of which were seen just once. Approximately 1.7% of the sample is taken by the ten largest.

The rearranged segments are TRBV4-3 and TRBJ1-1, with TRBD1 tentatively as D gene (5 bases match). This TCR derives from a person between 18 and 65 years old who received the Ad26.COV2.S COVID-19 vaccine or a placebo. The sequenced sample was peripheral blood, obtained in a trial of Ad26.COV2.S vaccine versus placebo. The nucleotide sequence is TGCGCCAGCAGCCAAGATAGACAGACCTTCACTGAAGCTTTCTTT. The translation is CASSQDRQTFTEAFF.